A single sample is the source of the 6 T cell receptor beta chains below, sequenced in a study of blood T cell repertoires in COVID-19. Profiling relied on immunoSEQ multiplex PCR, and the TCRdb table lists in-frame clones only, not all of them. Of around 330,000 clones detected, around 88% appear once; the ten largest clones hold 1.5% to 2%. The sequencing input was peripheral blood. These receptors were taken from a woman aged 30 to 39 with COVID-19, enrolled during active disease.

This chain links TRBV5-1 with TRBJ2-5; D not resolved. The CDR3 totals 13 residues. The V end lost 6 bases, the J end lost 5 bases, and 14 bases lay between the germline ends. Per germline, CDR1 SGHRS and CDR2 YFSETQ. The CDR3 here is CASTPTRWETQYF. The CDR3 region has the DNA TGCGCCAGCACACCTACTCGGTGGGAGACCCAGTACTTC.

The V call is TRBV6-1, the J call TRBJ1-1; D unresolved. Trimming took off 3 bases at V and 3 bases at J, with 11 bases between the two ends. The germline V gene encodes CDR1 MNHNS and CDR2 SASEGT. The CDR3 length is 14 residues. The CDR3 nucleotides are TGTGCCAGCAGTGATGAAGGTGAGGACACTGAAGCTTTCTTT. Protein: CASSDEGEDTEAFF.

The J gene is TRBJ2-2, the V gene TRBV6-2 or TRBV6-3; D not certain. Deletions cut 2 bases from V and 4 bases from J, with 5 bases between. Germline-derived CDR1 and CDR2 are MNHEY and SVGEGT. The CDR3 is made up of 13 amino acids. CDR3 region: CASSYVGTGELFF. The CDR3 nucleotides are TGTGCCAGCAGTTACGTCGGCACCGGGGAGCTGTTTTTT.

The chain couples TRBV5-1 to TRBJ2-2; 13 bases are a match to TRBD2. The CDR3 extends over 16 amino acids. The germline gives CDR1 SGHRS, CDR2 YFSETQ. V lost 4 bases to trimming and J lost 5 bases; unmatched junction nucleotides: 5. CDR3 sequence (DNA): TGCGCCAGCAGCCCGTGGACTAGCGGGGGTACCGGGGAGCTGTTTTTT. Protein sequence: CASSPWTSGGTGELFF.

The chain carries TRBV7-2 and TRBJ1-5; D is unresolved. The ends were cut back, 0 bases at V and 1 base at J, with 10 bases in the middle. In germline, CDR1 is SGHTA, CDR2 FQGNSA. There are 16 residues in the CDR3. DNA of the CDR3: TGTGCCAGCAGCTTAGCGCCAGTCGGGAGCAATCAGCCCCAGCATTTT. It yields the protein CASSLAPVGSNQPQHF.

The V gene is TRBV3-1 (or the pseudogene TRBV3-2), the J gene TRBJ2-1; D gene ambiguous. The CDR3 extends over 13 amino acids. Germline CDR1 LGHDT, CDR2 YNNKEL (reference sequence). Deletions cut 4 bases from V and 7 bases from J, with 11 bases between. This CDR3 reads CASSRRGINEQFF. The DNA of the CDR3 is TGTGCCAGCAGCCGGAGAGGTATTAATGAGCAGTTCTTC.